This T cell receptor beta chain derives from a study of CD8 T cells in ankylosing spondylitis. Whole-study results and caveats: A motif in TCR beta, a set of roughly eight highly homologous variants, appeared characteristic of ankylosing spondylitis blood. The authors found the disease-linked clones to be CD8+ and relatively rare in peripheral blood.

CDR3 length: 14 residues. Looked up from germline, CDR1 is KGHSH and CDR2 is LQKENI. Trimming removed 4 bases from V and 4 bases from J, with 11 bases in between. Details on this clonotype: Its antigen is unknown.

Each TCR beta library was made by quantitative 5'-RACE that incorporated molecular barcodes. TCRdb re-called the 5' RACE reads through MiXCR, storing one row per CDR3 protein. The sample consists of some 700,000 distinct CDR3 sequences, roughly 20% of them appearing once. The chain recombines TRBV18 with TRBJ1-5; D might be TRBD1 (5 bases). The sample consisted of blood, either unsorted or a sorted T cell fraction (not recorded which). The TCR was taken from a male donor with ankylosing spondylitis. CDR3 residues: CASSQGSSNQPQHF. In nucleotides, the CDR3 is TGTGCCAGCTCACAGGGGTCATCGAATCAGCCCCAGCATTTT.